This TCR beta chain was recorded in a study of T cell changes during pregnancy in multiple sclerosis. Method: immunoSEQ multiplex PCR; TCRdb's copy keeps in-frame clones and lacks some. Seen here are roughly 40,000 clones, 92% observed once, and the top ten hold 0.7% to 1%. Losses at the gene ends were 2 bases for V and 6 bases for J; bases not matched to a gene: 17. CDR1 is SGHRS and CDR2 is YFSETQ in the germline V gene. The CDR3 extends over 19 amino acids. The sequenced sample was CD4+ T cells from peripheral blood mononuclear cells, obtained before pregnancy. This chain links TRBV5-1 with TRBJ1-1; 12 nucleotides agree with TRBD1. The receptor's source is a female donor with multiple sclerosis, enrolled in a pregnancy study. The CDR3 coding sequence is TGCGCCAGCAGCTTTAGACCCGGGACAGGGGGCGCTGGGACCGCTGAAGCTTTCTTT. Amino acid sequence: CASSFRPGTGGAGTAEAFF.